A selection of T cell receptor beta chains follows, all from one sample in a study of OX40 agonist ivuxolimab in advanced cancers. Sequencing used immunoSEQ multiplex PCR; TCRdb keeps in-frame clones, though not all of them. The sample includes tens of thousands of clones, 65% to 90% of them seen just once. The sample was CD4+ or CD8+ T cells sorted from blood, taken in a trial of the OX40 agonist ivuxolimab. The receptors derive from an adult with an advanced solid tumor such as melanoma, head and neck, liver or kidney cancer. The CDR3 runs from the conserved cysteine through the conserved F or W. Fields, in order: CDR3 protein, J gene, V gene, clone size. Rows give clone size only sometimes, using once, few, many, or a class for an expanded clone.

CASSRDSTYEQYF TRBJ2-7 TRBV27 -
CSGVTANTGELFF TRBJ2-2 TRBV29-1 -
CASSPRGASTYEQYF TRBJ2-7 TRBV27 once
CASSQLTGVGQPQHF TRBJ1-5 TRBV4-1 once
CASSMSDGTEAFF TRBJ1-1 TRBV19 -
CASSPGLAGIYEQFF TRBJ2-1 TRBV7-6 -
CASSITTSYEQYF TRBJ2-7 TRBV19 few
CASSLGRDTQYF TRBJ2-3 TRBV27 -
CASSLLEISANTGELFF TRBJ2-2 TRBV7-9 -
CASSDGTGGKSDYGYTF TRBJ1-2 TRBV9 -
CASSFTSGGNTGELFF TRBJ2-2 TRBV28 -
CASSFGTPLAGDTDTQYF TRBJ2-3 TRBV7-6 -
CASSLGTGTDEAFF TRBJ1-1 TRBV28 -
CASSQEGGPGANVLTF TRBJ2-6 TRBV14 -
CASSFGYGYTF TRBJ1-2 TRBV5-1 few
CASSLTGVNTEAFF TRBJ1-1 TRBV5-1 -
CAWSPGTLRYF TRBJ2-5 TRBV30 once
CASIEGAGSGNTIYF TRBJ1-3 TRBV19 once
CASSQETSGMSYEQYF TRBJ2-7 TRBV4-2 -
CASSPTGPPEAFF TRBJ1-1 TRBV28 -
CASSYRGQYNEQFF TRBJ2-1 TRBV28 -
CASSLGPSYEQYF TRBJ2-7 TRBV27 -
CASSLAVRDTQYF TRBJ2-3 TRBV7-9 -
CASSLPTNTGELFF TRBJ2-2 TRBV7-9 once
CASSHGETQYF TRBJ2-5 TRBV14 few
CATSRDRGTGANVLTF TRBJ2-6 TRBV15 many
CASSQGGGSYEQYF TRBJ2-7 TRBV4-1 few
CAIRGMDRPYGYTF TRBJ1-2 TRBV11-2 few
CASSLSTDTQYF TRBJ2-3 TRBV4-2 few
CASSRGQGAWNEQFF TRBJ2-1 TRBV7-9 -
CASSLGEVRVYGYTF TRBJ1-2 TRBV6-6 -
CASSHPDRGAQETQYF TRBJ2-5 TRBV4-1 -
CASSLGQSEQYF TRBJ2-7 TRBV7-9 -
CASTNTREQYF TRBJ2-7 TRBV11-2 -
CASSLQVSYEQYF TRBJ2-7 TRBV27 -
CASSLSQDEQFF TRBJ2-1 TRBV7-6 -
CASSSSAGEQYF TRBJ2-7 TRBV27 -
CASSSVSRYEQYF TRBJ2-7 TRBV28 once
CASSKARGQGDKSSGNTIYF TRBJ1-3 TRBV21-1 -
CASRTWDRDNPEAFF TRBJ1-1 TRBV2 -
CSVTGLFEGYGYTF TRBJ1-2 TRBV29-1 -
CASSLGDFLEQYF TRBJ2-7 TRBV7-6 -
CASRAYEQYF - TRBV27 -
CASSLGGSYNEQFF TRBJ2-1 TRBV27 -
CASSHGTGGIHEQYF TRBJ2-7 TRBV27 -
CASSPGQGNEQYF TRBJ2-7 TRBV27 few
CASGLLVGAPDEKLFF TRBJ1-4 TRBV12-5 -
CASSSWDRGSETQYF TRBJ2-5 TRBV7-7 -
CASSMGSSGNTIYF TRBJ1-3 TRBV19 -
CASSPPGLAIEQYF TRBJ2-7 TRBV28 -
CASSLAVPDLSGANVLTF TRBJ2-6 TRBV7-9 -
CARTQGGQPQETQYF TRBJ2-5 TRBV6-5 -
CASTGGLEQFF TRBJ2-1 TRBV19 once
CASSVVGGTDTQYF TRBJ2-3 TRBV9 once